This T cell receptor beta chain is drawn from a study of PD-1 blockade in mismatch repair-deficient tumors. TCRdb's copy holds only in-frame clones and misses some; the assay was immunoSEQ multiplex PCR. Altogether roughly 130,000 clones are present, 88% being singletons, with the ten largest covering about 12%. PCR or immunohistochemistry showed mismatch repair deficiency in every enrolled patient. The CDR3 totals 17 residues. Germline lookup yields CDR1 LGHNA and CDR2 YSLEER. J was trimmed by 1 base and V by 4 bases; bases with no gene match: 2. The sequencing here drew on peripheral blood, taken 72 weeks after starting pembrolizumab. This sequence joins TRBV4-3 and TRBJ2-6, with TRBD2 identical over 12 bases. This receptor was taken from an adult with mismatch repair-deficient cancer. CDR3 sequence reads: CASSPLAGGSGANVLTF. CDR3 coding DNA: TGCGCCAGCAGCCCCCTAGCGGGAGGGTCTGGGGCCAACGTCCTGACTTTC.